Described below is a single T cell receptor beta chain sequence and its context. Uncontrolled infection, other autoimmune disease, pregnancy or lactation disqualified patients from enrolment. The record originates from a study of T cells in Graves' hyperthyroidism and ophthalmopathy. RNA transcripts gave rise to amplified TCR beta CDR3 regions. First-round RT-PCR of the TCR CDR3 relied on the HTBI primer set. TCRdb re-called the multiplex PCR reads with MiXCR, one entry per CDR3 protein. The table includes 550,000 to 600,000 distinct CDR3 sequences, about 14% detected once. The V gene lost 5 bases and the J gene lost 8 bases, with 16 bases spanning the gap. This CDR3 comprises 13 residues. CDR1 is SGHDT, CDR2 YYEEEE, per germline.

The sequenced material came from blood. The chain links TRBV5-6 to TRBJ1-2, with D tentatively TRBD1 (6 bases). This sequence originates from a woman between 18 and 29 years old with Graves' ophthalmopathy. For the CDR3, the DNA is TGTGCCAGCAGGAGTTCAGGGGTCAGCGGCTACACCTTC. As protein: CASRSSGVSGYTF.